The rows below give T cell receptor beta chains drawn from one sample of a study of T cells in Graves' hyperthyroidism and ophthalmopathy. A single record per CDR3 protein comes from TCRdb applying MiXCR to the multiplex PCR reads. This sample has some 600,000 distinct CDR3 sequences, with 46% found just once. Source material: peripheral blood or thyroid tissue (not recorded which). The receptors originated from a woman younger than 35 with Graves' hyperthyroidism. Each CDR3 is given with its conserved first and last residue. Fields, in order: J gene, D gene, V gene, clone size, CDR3 DNA, CDR3 protein. D genes are given only for firm matches. Clone size is stated in some rows and not others, as once, few, many or a class when expanded.

J: TRBJ2-6
D: .
V: TRBV19
size: .
DNA: TGTGCCAGTAGAGAGAGACCGGCCGGGGCCAACGTCCTGACTTTC
CDR3: CASRERPAGANVLTF

J: TRBJ2-5
D: TRBD2
V: TRBV24-1
size: many
DNA: TGTGCCACCAGTGACCCCAGCGGGAGCGGGGAGACCCAGTACTTC
CDR3: CATSDPSGSGETQYF

J: TRBJ2-7
D: .
V: TRBV29-1
size: .
DNA: TGCAGCGTAGGGAGGATTCCCTACGAGCAGTACTTC
CDR3: CSVGRIPYEQYF

J: TRBJ2-7
D: TRBD1
V: TRBV29-1
size: many
DNA: TGCAGCGTGCCCTCCGGGACAGACTACGAGCAGTACTTC
CDR3: CSVPSGTDYEQYF

J: TRBJ1-2
D: TRBD1
V: TRBV25-1
size: .
DNA: TGTGCCAGCAGTCCAGGGGGCGCCGGCTATGGCCACACCTTC
CDR3: CASSPGGAGYGHTF

J: TRBJ2-5
D: .
V: TRBV2
size: .
DNA: TGTGCCAGCAGTTACAGCTCGACAGGAGTCCAAGAGACCCAGTACTTC
CDR3: CASSYSSTGVQETQYF

J: TRBJ2-2
D: TRBD1
V: TRBV29-1
size: .
DNA: TGCAGCGTTGCACAGGGGAATACCGGGGAGCTGTTTTTT
CDR3: CSVAQGNTGELFF

J: TRBJ1-6
D: TRBD1
V: TRBV6-5
size: once
DNA: TGTGCCAGCAGTCCCGACAGGGGTACACCCCTCCACTTT
CDR3: CASSPDRGTPLHF

J: TRBJ1-6
D: TRBD1
V: TRBV10-3
size: few
DNA: TGTGCCAGCAGCGCGGCCGGGACAGCCAATTCACCCCTCCACTTT
CDR3: CASSAAGTANSPLHF

J: TRBJ2-7
D: .
V: TRBV6-1
size: few
DNA: TGTGCCAGCAGTTTTCCTCCTTCGGGTTCCTACGAGCAGTACTTC
CDR3: CASSFPPSGSYEQYF

J: TRBJ1-4
D: TRBD1
V: TRBV9
size: few
DNA: TGTGCCAGCAGCAGGCCGGACAGGGGGCGAGAAAAACTGTTTTTT
CDR3: CASSRPDRGREKLFF

J: TRBJ1-5
D: .
V: TRBV2
size: many
DNA: TGTGCCAGCAGTGAAGGGACAGCTTATCAGCCCCAGCATTTT
CDR3: CASSEGTAYQPQHF

J: TRBJ2-5
D: .
V: TRBV15
size: .
DNA: TGTGCTTCCCGGCTAGGGGCGGGCGAAGAGACCCAGTACTTC
CDR3: CASRLGAGEETQYF

J: TRBJ2-5
D: .
V: TRBV25-1
size: .
DNA: TGTGCCAGCAGTTTAGGGTGGGAGATCCCCCCGAGGGAGACCCAGTACTTC
CDR3: CASSLGWEIPPRETQYF

J: TRBJ2-2
D: TRBD2
V: TRBV9
size: .
DNA: TGTGCCAGCAGCCCGGGACTAGCGGCCAACAATGAGCAGTTTTTT
CDR3: CASSPGLAANNEQFF

J: TRBJ2-1
D: TRBD2
V: TRBV29-1
size: .
DNA: TGCAGCGTTGTTCGCGGGAGGGAGTACAATGAGCAGTTCTTC
CDR3: CSVVRGREYNEQFF

J: TRBJ1-1
D: .
V: TRBV7-9
size: .
DNA: TGCGCCAGCAGCCAAGATGAGGGGACGAACACTGAAGCTTTCTTT
CDR3: CASSQDEGTNTEAFF

J: TRBJ1-2
D: .
V: TRBV13
size: few
DNA: TGTGCCAGCAGCTTAGACCAGACGAGCCTCGCCGGCTATGGCTACACCTTC
CDR3: CASSLDQTSLAGYGYTF

J: TRBJ1-3
D: .
V: TRBV15
size: many
DNA: TGTGCCACCAGATCCGGGTCACGGAGAAACACCATATATTTT
CDR3: CATRSGSRRNTIYF

J: TRBJ1-1
D: TRBD1
V: TRBV7-3
size: .
DNA: TGTGCCAGCAGCCGCGGTTACAGGGGGCTCACTGAAGCTTTCTTT
CDR3: CASSRGYRGLTEAFF